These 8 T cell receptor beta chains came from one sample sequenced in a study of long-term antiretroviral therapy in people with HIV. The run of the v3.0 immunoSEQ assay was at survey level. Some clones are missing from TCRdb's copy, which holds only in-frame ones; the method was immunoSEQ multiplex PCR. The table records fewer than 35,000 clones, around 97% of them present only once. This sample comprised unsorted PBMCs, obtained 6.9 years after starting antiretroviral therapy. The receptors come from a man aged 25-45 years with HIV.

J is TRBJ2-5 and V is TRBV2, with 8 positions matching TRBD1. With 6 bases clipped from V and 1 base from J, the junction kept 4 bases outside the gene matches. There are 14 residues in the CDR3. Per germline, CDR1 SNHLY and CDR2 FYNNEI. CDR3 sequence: CASSLTGGQETQYF. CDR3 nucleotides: TGTGCCAGCAGCTTAACAGGGGGCCAAGAGACCCAGTACTTC. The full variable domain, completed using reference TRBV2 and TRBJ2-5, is EPEVTQTPSHQVTQMGQEVILRCVPISNHLYFYWYRQILGQKVEFLVSFYNNEISEKSEIFDDQFSVERPDGSNFTLKIRSTKLEDSAMYFCASSLTGGQETQYFGPGTRLLVL.

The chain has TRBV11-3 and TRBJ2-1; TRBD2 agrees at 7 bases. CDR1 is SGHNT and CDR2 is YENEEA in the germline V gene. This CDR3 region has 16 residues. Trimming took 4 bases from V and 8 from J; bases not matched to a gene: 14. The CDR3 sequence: CASSSGREDLMDEQFF. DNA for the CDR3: TGTGCCAGCAGCTCAGGTCGGGAGGACCTGATGGATGAGCAGTTCTTC.

CDR3 nucleotide sequence: TGCGCCAGCAGCCTCCGACGGAGCTCCTACGAGCAGTACTTC. Residues: CASSLRRSSYEQYF. This chain links TRBV4-1 with TRBJ2-7; D is unclear. CDR3 size: 14 residues. The V and J ends lost 4 bases and 0 bases respectively, with 10 bases between them. The germline CDR1 and CDR2 sequences are MGHRA and YSYEKL.

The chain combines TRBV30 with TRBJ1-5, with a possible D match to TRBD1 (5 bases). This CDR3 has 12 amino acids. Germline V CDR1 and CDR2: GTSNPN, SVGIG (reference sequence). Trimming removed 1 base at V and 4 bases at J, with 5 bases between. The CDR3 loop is CAWSGGNQPQHF. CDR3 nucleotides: TGTGCCTGGAGTGGGGGGAATCAGCCCCAGCATTTT.

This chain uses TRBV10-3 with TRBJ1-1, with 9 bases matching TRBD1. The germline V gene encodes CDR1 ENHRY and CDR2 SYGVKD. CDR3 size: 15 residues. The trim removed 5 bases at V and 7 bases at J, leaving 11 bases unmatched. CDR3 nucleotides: TGTGCCATCAGTTCTCCGGACAGGGGTGACGATGAAGCTTTCTTT. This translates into CAISSPDRGDDEAFF.

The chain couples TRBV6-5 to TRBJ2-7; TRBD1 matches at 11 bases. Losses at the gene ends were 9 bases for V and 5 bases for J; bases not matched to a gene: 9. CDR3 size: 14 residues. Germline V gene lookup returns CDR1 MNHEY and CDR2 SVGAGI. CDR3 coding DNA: TGTGCCAGTCGAGTCGGGGGACAGGGGGACGAGCAGTACTTC. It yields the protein CASRVGGQGDEQYF.

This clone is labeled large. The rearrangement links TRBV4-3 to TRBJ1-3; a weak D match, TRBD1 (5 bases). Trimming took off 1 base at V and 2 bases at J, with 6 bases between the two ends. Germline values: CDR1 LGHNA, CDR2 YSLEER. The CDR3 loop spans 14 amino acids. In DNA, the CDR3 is TGCGCCAGCAGCCAAGGGGGGGCTGGAAACACCATATATTTT. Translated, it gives CASSQGGAGNTIYF.

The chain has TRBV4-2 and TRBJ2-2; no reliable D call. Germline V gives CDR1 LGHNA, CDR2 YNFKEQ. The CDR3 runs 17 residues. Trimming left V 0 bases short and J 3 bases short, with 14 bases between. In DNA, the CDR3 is TGTGCCAGCAGCCAAGACGTACGGGTGCCGTACACCGGGGAGCTGTTTTTT. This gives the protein CASSQDVRVPYTGELFF.